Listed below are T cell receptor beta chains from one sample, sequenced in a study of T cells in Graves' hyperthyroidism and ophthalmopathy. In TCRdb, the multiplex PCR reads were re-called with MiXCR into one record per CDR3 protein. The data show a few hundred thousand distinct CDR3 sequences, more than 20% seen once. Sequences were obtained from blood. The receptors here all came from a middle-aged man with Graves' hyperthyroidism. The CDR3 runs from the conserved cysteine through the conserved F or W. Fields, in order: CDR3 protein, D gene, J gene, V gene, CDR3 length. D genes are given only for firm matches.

CATSTRGNTEAFF	.	TRBJ1-1	TRBV15	13
CASSLPYYGYTF	.	TRBJ1-2	TRBV28	12
CASSLAAGQGEQYF	.	TRBJ2-7	TRBV12-3/TRBV12-4	14
CSVEEGDTGKETQYF	.	TRBJ2-5	TRBV29-1	15
CAISEQSSYNEQFF	.	TRBJ2-1	TRBV10-3	14
CASSWGRSNTEAFF	.	TRBJ1-1	TRBV11-2	14
CASSATGASQPQHF	TRBD1	TRBJ1-5	TRBV12-3/TRBV12-4	14
CSVVVGPYEQYF	.	TRBJ2-7	TRBV29-1	12
CASSEGTGAYEQYF	TRBD1	TRBJ2-7	TRBV6-1	14
CSATGTSGSSYEQYF	TRBD2	TRBJ2-7	TRBV20-1	15
CASSIGPATGELFF	.	TRBJ2-2	TRBV19	14
CASQPLAGAREQYF	TRBD2	TRBJ2-7	TRBV2	14
CASSLGTGPTTQYF	TRBD1	TRBJ2-5	TRBV12-3/TRBV12-4	14
CATSRGANTGELFF	.	TRBJ2-2	TRBV2	14
CASRTRGGTTMNTEAFF	.	TRBJ1-1	TRBV12-3/TRBV12-4	17
CASSPFTGELFF	.	TRBJ2-2	TRBV12-3/TRBV12-4	12
CASSLKSGLTTDTQYF	.	TRBJ2-3	TRBV7-3	16
CASSLVPPPLDEQFF	.	TRBJ2-1	TRBV11-3	15
CASSQSDRSFHGYTF	.	TRBJ1-2	TRBV11-3	15
CSVKGLLNTGELFF	.	TRBJ2-2	TRBV29-1	14
CASSETGGASTDTQYF	TRBD1	TRBJ2-3	TRBV7-3	16
CASSLAGGANTEAFF	TRBD1	TRBJ1-1	TRBV5-1	15
CSASGHTGELFF	.	TRBJ2-2	TRBV20-1	12
CAWSVGSTSRGDTQYF	.	TRBJ2-3	TRBV30	16
CASSVLGGSGDEQYF	.	TRBJ2-7	TRBV9	15
CASSRGDRGNTGELFF	TRBD1	TRBJ2-2	TRBV5-1	16
CASEREVGEQCF	TRBD2	TRBJ2-7	TRBV12-3/TRBV12-4	12
CAIRSPSRPMNTEAFF	.	TRBJ1-1	TRBV10-3	16
CASSPTGTQYF	.	TRBJ2-3	TRBV7-2	11
CASSHGLLASSTDTQYF	TRBD2	TRBJ2-3	TRBV28	17
CASSTRLAASSYNEQFF	TRBD2	TRBJ2-1	TRBV6-5	17
CSAEREAKNIQYF	.	TRBJ2-4	TRBV20-1	13
CASSIEGARTNEKLFF	.	TRBJ1-4	TRBV19	16
CASSQGVDREYNEQFF	TRBD1	TRBJ2-1	TRBV14	16
CASSLGSGVNEQFF	.	TRBJ2-1	TRBV12-3/TRBV12-4	14
CASSLEQNTEAFF	.	TRBJ1-1	TRBV7-9	13
CASSLTGSQPQHF	.	TRBJ1-5	TRBV12-3/TRBV12-4	13
CASSLSDTVTDTQYF	.	TRBJ2-3	TRBV27	15
CASSLGLRDNEQFF	.	TRBJ2-1	TRBV7-2	14
CASSLGAAKTQYF	.	TRBJ2-5	TRBV12-3/TRBV12-4	13
CSAVGGISYNEQFF	.	TRBJ2-1	TRBV29-1	14
CSTSDRVGTEAFF	TRBD1	TRBJ1-1	TRBV29-1	13
CSAIRGAAYNEKLFF	.	TRBJ1-4	TRBV29-1	15
CASSPFRTSGTEAFF	.	TRBJ1-1	TRBV3-1	15
CASTNACGQGWHEQYF	TRBD1	TRBJ2-7	TRBV14	16
CAWSGLLGYGYTF	.	TRBJ1-2	TRBV30	13
CASSLSGTGVYEQYF	TRBD1	TRBJ2-7	TRBV5-5	15
CASSLSLPGAGGSNEQFF	TRBD2	TRBJ2-1	TRBV27	18
CASQAVYEQYF	.	TRBJ2-7	TRBV12-5	11
CASSGQVGEKLFF	TRBD1	TRBJ1-4	TRBV13	13